This T cell receptor beta chain was found in a study of Ad26.COV2.S vaccination and SARS-CoV-2 variants. Here immunoSEQ multiplex PCR was the method, and the copy in TCRdb shows in-frame clones only, minus some. The sample shows 300,000 to 400,000 clones, roughly 90% of them seen only once. Noted treatment: roughly 18 received Ad26.COV2.S at low or high dose, single or two shots; about 5 received placebo; per-sample allocation not given. Sampling was done on day 63 after the first vaccine or placebo injection. V trimming: 5 bases; J trimming: 0 bases; junction bases outside the gene matches: 3. Germline V gene sequence: CDR1 MNHNY, CDR2 SVGAGI (reference sequence). The CDR3 spans 16 residues. This clone came up once.

The V gene is TRBV6-6, the J gene TRBJ1-4; 10 bases line up with TRBD1. This TCR derives from a person aged 18-65 years who received the Ad26.COV2.S COVID-19 vaccine or a placebo. The specimen comprised peripheral blood, sampled in a trial of Ad26.COV2.S vaccine versus placebo. The CDR3 region is CASSPGQGTTNEKLFF. The CDR3 bases are TGTGCCAGCAGTCCGGGACAGGGGACAACTAATGAAAAACTGTTTTTT.